This passage covers 3 T cell receptor beta chains from one sample sequenced in a study of Graves' ophthalmopathy and Graves' hyperthyroidism. The authors amplified TCR beta CDR3 regions, and they did so from RNA transcripts for repertoire sequencing. The first-round RT-PCR employed HTBI primers together with the Qiagen OneStep RT-PCR kit. A multiplex PCR was then performed as the second round. TCRdb re-analysed the multiplex PCR reads in MiXCR, keeping a single row per CDR3 protein. The data contain hundreds of thousands of distinct CDR3 sequences, 35% to 45% of them singletons. The specimen sequenced was peripheral blood. Receptors originate from an adult man with Graves' ophthalmopathy.

The V call is TRBV6-2 or TRBV6-3, the J call TRBJ1-2, with unresolved D. The CDR3 contains 14 residues. The germline V gene encodes CDR1 MNHEY and CDR2 SVGEGT. V lost 6 bases and J lost 4, with 15 bases in between. DNA of the CDR3: TGTGCCAGCAGACCCCGGGGAGGTCGCTATGGCTACACCTTC. Translated: CASRPRGGRYGYTF.

As concerns this clonotype: The final CDR3 position lacks the conserved phenylalanine or tryptophan, pointing to a likely read error. The chain links TRBV20-1 to TRBJ1-2; tentative D call: TRBD1 (5 bases). Between the trimmed V and J ends, which lost 0 bases and 4 bases, there was a span of 15 bases. The CDR3 runs to 15 residues. The germline gives CDR1 DFQATT, CDR2 SNEGSKA (reference sequence). The CDR3 reads CSARDPGGAAYGYTC. CDR3 DNA: TGCAGTGCTAGAGATCCCGGCGGGGCGGCCTATGGCTACACCTGC.

The rearrangement links TRBV20-1 to TRBJ2-7; TRBD1 matches at 7 bases. The V segment lost 7 bases and the J segment 3 bases; nucleotides outside the gene matches: 15. The CDR3 extends over 15 amino acids. CDR1 is DFQATT, CDR2 SNEGSKA, per germline (reference sequence). CDR3 loop: CSVGKLRDSRYEQYF. DNA of the CDR3: TGCAGTGTTGGGAAGTTGAGGGACAGCCGCTACGAGCAGTACTTC.